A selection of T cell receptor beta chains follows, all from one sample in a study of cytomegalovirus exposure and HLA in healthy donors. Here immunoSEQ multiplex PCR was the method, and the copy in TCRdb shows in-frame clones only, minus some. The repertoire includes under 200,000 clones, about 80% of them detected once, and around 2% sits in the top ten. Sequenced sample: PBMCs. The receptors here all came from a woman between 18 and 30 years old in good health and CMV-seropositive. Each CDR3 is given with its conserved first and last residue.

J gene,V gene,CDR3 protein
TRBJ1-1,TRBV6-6,CASSYRGLTEAFF
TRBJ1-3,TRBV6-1,CATSGTTGNTIYF
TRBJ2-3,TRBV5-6,CASRLLDTQYF
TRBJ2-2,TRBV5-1,CASSPGTGELFF
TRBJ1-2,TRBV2,CASSESLRNYGYTF
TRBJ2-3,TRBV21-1,CASSKLAGETDTQYF
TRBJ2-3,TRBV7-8,CASSLVQGLGTDTQYF
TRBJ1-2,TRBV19,CASSTPGSFYGYTF
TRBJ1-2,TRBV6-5,CASSYYGRGDGYTF
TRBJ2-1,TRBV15,CATSRGLAGGLNEQFF
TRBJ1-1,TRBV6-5,CASRFDRGGTEAFF
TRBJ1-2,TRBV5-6,CASSPQGYGYGYTF
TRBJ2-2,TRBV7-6,CASSLARGGLGELFF
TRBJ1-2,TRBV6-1,CASSARWDRNYGYTF
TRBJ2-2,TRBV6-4,CASSELAGGTGELFF
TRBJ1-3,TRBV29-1,CSVDTGPGNTIYF
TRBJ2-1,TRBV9,CASSSGWGPIGNEQFF
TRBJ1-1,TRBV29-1,CSVEYANRGLSEAFF
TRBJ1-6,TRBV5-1,CASSLGLANSPLHF
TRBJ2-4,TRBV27,CASRLRGAKNIQYF
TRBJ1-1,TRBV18,CASLPSGNTEAFF
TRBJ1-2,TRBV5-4,CASNRLQDFGGYTF
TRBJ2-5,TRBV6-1,CASSEPQGSETQYF
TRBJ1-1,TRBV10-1,CASSESTGSPEAFF
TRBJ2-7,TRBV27,CASSFIGYEQYF
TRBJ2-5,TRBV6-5,CASRAAAGVLETQYF
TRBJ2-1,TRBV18,CASSPAGINEQFF
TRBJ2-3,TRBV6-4,CASSPQGGQGAIAQYF
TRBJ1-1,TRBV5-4,CASKYHTGDTEAFF
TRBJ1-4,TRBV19,CASSTARDRAEKLFF
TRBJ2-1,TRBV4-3,CASSQGPLGNEQFF
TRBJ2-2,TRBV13,CASSPLGTHSNTGELFF
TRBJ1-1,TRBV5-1,CASSLRPRDREEDAFF
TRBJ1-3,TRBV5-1,CASSFRGGSGNTIYF
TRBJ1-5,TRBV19,CASRTGVGNQPQHF
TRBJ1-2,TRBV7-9,CSSSAMTGGYRGYTF
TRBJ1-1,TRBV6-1,CASRDTGGTEAFF
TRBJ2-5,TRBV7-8,CASGQWGQQETQYF
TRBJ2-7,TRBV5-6,CASSRGSKPYEQYF
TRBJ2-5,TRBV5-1,CASSFYGSDQETQYF
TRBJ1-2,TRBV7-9,CASRGQDDYGYTF
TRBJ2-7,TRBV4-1,CASSHADRVGYEQYF
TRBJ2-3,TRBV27,CASSPGLAGASTDTQYF
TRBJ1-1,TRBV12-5,CASGLVTGVARMNTEAFF
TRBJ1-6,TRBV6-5,CASSYSRGQNSPLHF
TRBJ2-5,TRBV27,CASSPGGETQYF
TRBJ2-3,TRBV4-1,CASRQGGGGADTQYF
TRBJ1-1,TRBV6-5,CASKGGYTEAFF
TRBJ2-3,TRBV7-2,CASSLGSSSGGYTDTQYF
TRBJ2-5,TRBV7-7,CASSLTGGETQYF
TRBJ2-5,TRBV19,CASSIGRGAWETQYF
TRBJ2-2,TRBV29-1,CSVGQGINTGELFF
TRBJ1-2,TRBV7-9,CASSSQGAHGYTF
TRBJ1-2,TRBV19,CASSTSGDYGYTF
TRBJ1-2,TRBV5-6,CASSPGTGKAYGYTF
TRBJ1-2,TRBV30,CACNMQGYFGYTF
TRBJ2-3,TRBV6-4,CASSAKTNPDTQYF
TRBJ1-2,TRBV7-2,CASSLVAGGSSYTF